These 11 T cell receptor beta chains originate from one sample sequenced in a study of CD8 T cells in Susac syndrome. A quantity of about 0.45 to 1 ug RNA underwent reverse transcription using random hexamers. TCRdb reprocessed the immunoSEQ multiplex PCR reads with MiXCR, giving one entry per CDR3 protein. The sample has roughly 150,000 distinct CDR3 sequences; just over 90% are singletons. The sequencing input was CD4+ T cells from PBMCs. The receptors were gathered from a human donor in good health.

The CDR3: CASSQEEDRADWFSGANVLTF. In DNA form, the CDR3 reads TGTGCCAGCAGCCAAGAGGAGGACAGGGCCGATTGGTTTTCTGGGGCCAACGTCCTGACTTTC. J is TRBJ2-6 and V is TRBV3-1; 8 nucleotides match TRBD1. Germline assignment: CDR1 LGHDT and CDR2 YNNKEL (reference sequence). J was trimmed by 1 base and V by 0 bases; bases with no gene match: 14. The CDR3 extends over 21 amino acids.

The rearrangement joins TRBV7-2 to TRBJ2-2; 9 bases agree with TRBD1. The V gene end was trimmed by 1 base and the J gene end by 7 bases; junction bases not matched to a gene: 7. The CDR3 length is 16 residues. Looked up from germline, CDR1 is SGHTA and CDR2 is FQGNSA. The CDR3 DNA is TGTGCCAGCAGCTTAGGGGGACAGGGCGGAATCGGGGAGCTGTTTTTT. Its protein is CASSLGGQGGIGELFF.

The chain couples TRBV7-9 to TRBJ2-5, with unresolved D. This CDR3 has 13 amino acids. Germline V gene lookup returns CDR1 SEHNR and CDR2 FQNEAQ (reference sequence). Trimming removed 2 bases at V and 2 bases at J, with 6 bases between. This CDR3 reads CASSLRIQETQYF. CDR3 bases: TGTGCCAGCAGCTTACGAATACAAGAGACCCAGTACTTC.

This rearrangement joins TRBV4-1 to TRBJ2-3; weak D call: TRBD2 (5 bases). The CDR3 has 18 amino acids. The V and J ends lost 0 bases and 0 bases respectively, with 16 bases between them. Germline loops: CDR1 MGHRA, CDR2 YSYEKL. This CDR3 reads CASSQDPASGWSTDTQYF. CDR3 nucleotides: TGCGCCAGCAGCCAAGATCCTGCCTCGGGGTGGAGCACAGATACGCAGTATTTT.

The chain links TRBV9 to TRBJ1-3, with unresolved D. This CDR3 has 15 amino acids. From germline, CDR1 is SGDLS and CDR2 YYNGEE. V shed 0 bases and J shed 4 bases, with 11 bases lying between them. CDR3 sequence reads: CASSVARGSGNTIYF. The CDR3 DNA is TGTGCCAGCAGCGTAGCTCGGGGTAGCGGAAACACCATATATTTT.

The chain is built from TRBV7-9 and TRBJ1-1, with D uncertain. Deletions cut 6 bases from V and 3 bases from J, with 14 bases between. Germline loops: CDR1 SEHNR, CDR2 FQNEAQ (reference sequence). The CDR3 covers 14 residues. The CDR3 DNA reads TGTGCCAGCAGGGCTGGAACAGCTTACACTGAAGCTTTCTTT. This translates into CASRAGTAYTEAFF.

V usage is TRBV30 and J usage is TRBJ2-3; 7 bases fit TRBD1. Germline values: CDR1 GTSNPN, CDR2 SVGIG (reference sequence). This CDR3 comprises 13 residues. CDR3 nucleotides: TGTGCTGTGCAGGGGGATAACACAGATACGCAGTATTTT. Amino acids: CAVQGDNTDTQYF.

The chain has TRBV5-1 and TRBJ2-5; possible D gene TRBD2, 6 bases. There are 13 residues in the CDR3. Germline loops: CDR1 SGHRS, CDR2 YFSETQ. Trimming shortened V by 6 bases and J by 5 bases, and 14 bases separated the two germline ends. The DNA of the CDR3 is TGCGCCAGCACTCGAACTAGCATGGAGACCCAGTACTTC. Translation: CASTRTSMETQYF. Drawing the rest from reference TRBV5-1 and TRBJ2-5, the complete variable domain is KAGVTQTPRYLIKTRGQQVTLSCSPISGHRSVSWYQQTPGQGLQFLFEYFSETQRNKGNFPGRFSGRQFSNSRSEMNVSTLELGDSALYLCASTRTSMETQYFGPGTRLLVL.

The CDR3 spells CASSSRGTPPFF. DNA of the CDR3: TGCGCCAGCAGCTCGCGGGGGACCCCTCCGTTCTTC. The rearrangement joins TRBV5-1 to TRBJ2-1; TRBD2 matches 7 bases. The CDR3 loop spans 12 amino acids. Per the germline V gene, CDR1 is SGHRS and CDR2 is YFSETQ. J gave up 15 bases and V 3 bases, and 9 bases lay outside the gene matches.

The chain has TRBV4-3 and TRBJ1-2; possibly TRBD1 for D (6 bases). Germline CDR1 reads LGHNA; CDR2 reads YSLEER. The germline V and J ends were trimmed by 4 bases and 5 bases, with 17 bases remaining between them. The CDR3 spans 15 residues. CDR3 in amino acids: CASSRKQGLEYGYTF. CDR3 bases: TGCGCCAGCAGCCGAAAACAGGGACTAGAGTATGGCTACACCTTC.

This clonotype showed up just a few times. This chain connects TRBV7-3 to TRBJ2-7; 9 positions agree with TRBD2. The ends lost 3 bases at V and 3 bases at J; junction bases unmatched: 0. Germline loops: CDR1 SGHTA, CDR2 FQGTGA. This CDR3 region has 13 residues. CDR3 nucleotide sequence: TGTGCCAGCAGCTTGACTAGCGGCTACGAGCAGTACTTC. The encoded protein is CASSLTSGYEQYF.